This passage covers 19 T cell receptor beta chains from one sample sequenced in a study of control samples from healthy donors and cancer patients. The data were produced by immunoSEQ multiplex PCR, yet TCRdb's version contains in-frame clones alone and is incomplete. This table has under 150,000 clones, 70% to 90% appearing once. The sequenced sample consisted of blood. These receptors were taken from a man aged 60-69 years in good health.

The chain is built from TRBV28 and TRBJ1-4; D call uncertain. The ends were cut back, 7 bases at V and 6 bases at J, with 3 bases in the middle. Germline V gene sequence: CDR1 MDHEN, CDR2 SYDVKM. CDR3 length: 10 residues. CDR3 nucleotides: TGTGCCAGCAAAGATGAAAAACTGTTTTTT. It specifies CASKDEKLFF.

Details on this clone: At one end, the junction sequence differs from germline, possibly due to a read error. The CDR3 is CYPPPGYEQYF. The DNA of the CDR3 is TGCTACCCACCCCCCGGCTACGAGCAGTACTTC. The chain employs TRBV30 and TRBJ2-7; D is unresolved. The CDR3 extends over 11 amino acids. Germline lookup yields CDR1 GTSNPN and CDR2 SVGIG (reference sequence).

This chain uses TRBV4-1 with TRBJ2-3; D unclear. The CDR3 covers 17 residues. From germline, CDR1 is MGHRA and CDR2 YSYEKL. Trimming left V 0 bases short and J 2 bases short, with 15 bases between. CDR3 residues: CASSQDLTPPNTDTQYF. In DNA form, the CDR3 reads TGCGCCAGCAGCCAAGATCTTACCCCCCCCAACACAGATACGCAGTATTTT.

The chain joins TRBV6-2 or TRBV6-3 to TRBJ2-7; 13 nucleotides match TRBD2. V shed 4 bases and J 6 bases; nucleotides not matched to a gene: 15. The CDR3 is 18 residues long. Germline V lookup: CDR1 MNHEY, CDR2 SVGEGT. The CDR3 protein is CASSSLTGLAGATFEQYF. CDR3 bases: TGTGCCAGCAGTTCCCTAACCGGACTAGCGGGGGCAACGTTCGAGCAGTACTTC.

In this sample, this clone turned up once. The chain carries TRBV28 and TRBJ1-5; D may be TRBD1 (6 bases). The CDR3 sequence is 15 residues long. V was cut by 1 base and J by 1 base, with 8 bases left in between. CDR1 and CDR2 (germline): MDHEN, SYDVKM. Here the CDR3 DNA reads TGTGCCAGCAGTTTATCAGGGGTCAGCAATCAGCCCCAGCATTTT. Its translation: CASSLSGVSNQPQHF. Based on the CDR3 plus reference TRBV28 and TRBJ1-5, the full variable domain is DVKVTQSSRYLVKRTGEKVFLECVQDMDHENMFWYRQDPGLGLRLIYFSYDVKMKEKGDIPEGYSVSREKKERFSLILESASTNQTSMYLCASSLSGVSNQPQHFGDGTRLSIL.

The rearrangement joins TRBV28 to TRBJ1-3; D is unresolved. CDR1 is MDHEN, CDR2 SYDVKM, per germline. V was shortened by 8 bases and J by 4 bases, with 12 bases between the two germline ends. The CDR3 has 13 amino acids. For the CDR3, the DNA is TGTGCCAGCCTCCTGGGAAACGGAAACACCATATATTTT. This codes for CASLLGNGNTIYF.

This sequence joins TRBV7-7 and TRBJ2-3, with D perhaps given as TRBD1 or TRBD2 (6 bases each). This CDR3 has 16 amino acids. Germline CDR1 reads SSHAT; CDR2 reads FNYEAQ (reference sequence). With 1 base removed from V and 1 base from J, the gap between germline ends came to 12 bases. CDR3 protein: CASSLGRGGRTDTQYF. The CDR3 DNA reads TGTGCCAGCAGCTTAGGTAGAGGGGGGCGCACAGATACGCAGTATTTT. Variable domain in full (rest from reference TRBV7-7 and TRBJ2-3): GAGVSQSPRYKVTKRGQDVTLRCDPISSHATLYWYQQALGQGPEFLTYFNYEAQPDKSGLPSDRFSAERPEGSISTLTIQRTEQRDSAMYRCASSLGRGGRTDTQYFGPGTRLTVL.

V gene TRBV25-1 combines with J gene TRBJ2-3; maybe TRBD2 (6 bases). Trimming pared 2 bases from V and 11 bases from J, leaving 23 bases between. Germline V gene data show CDR1 as MGHDK and CDR2 as SYGVNS. The CDR3 length is 16 residues. CDR3: CASSEKNSGGVRGQYF. The CDR3 nucleotides are TGTGCCAGCAGTGAAAAGAATAGCGGAGGTGTAAGGGGGCAGTATTTT.

Notes on this clone: The junction does not match germline at one end; this may be a read error. The V and J genes are TRBV29-1 and TRBJ1-2, with a possible D match to TRBD1 (6 bases). The CDR3 is 14 residues long. CDR1 is SQVTM and CDR2 is ANQGSEA in the germline V gene. As DNA, the CDR3 is TGCAGCGCTGAACCATTGGGGGCGGCCTATGGCTACACCTTC. Its translation: CSAEPLGAAYGYTF.

The chain has TRBV6-6 and TRBJ2-7; perhaps TRBD1 as D (6 bases). The V and J ends lost 7 bases and 4 bases respectively, with 20 bases between them. Germline CDR1 and CDR2: MNHNY and SVGAGI (reference sequence). The CDR3 contains 15 residues. In DNA, the CDR3 is TGTGCCAGCATCGACAACAGGGTAATCGGGTACGAGCAGTACTTC. Translating gives CASIDNRVIGYEQYF.

This clone occurred once. CDR3 protein: CASSSRGQGALGYTF. CDR3 nucleotides: TGTGCCAGCAGCTCCAGAGGACAGGGGGCGCTTGGCTACACCTTC. The V and J genes are TRBV7-2 and TRBJ1-2; the match to TRBD1 covers 11 bases. V was clipped by 4 bases and J by 7 bases; unmatched bases: 8. Germline loops: CDR1 SGHTA, CDR2 FQGNSA. This CDR3 spans 15 amino acids.

The CDR3 DNA reads as TGTGCCAGCAGCCCCTCTGGGCTCAAGGGAACTGAAGCTTTCTTT. The encoded protein is CASSPSGLKGTEAFF. The chain uses TRBV7-2 and TRBJ1-1; no firm D call. Per the germline V gene, CDR1 is SGHTA and CDR2 is FQGNSA. The CDR3 runs to 15 residues. V was pared by 5 bases and J by 5 bases, with 18 bases between.

The chain recombines TRBV11-2 with TRBJ2-7; the D gene is possibly TRBD1 (5 bases). V lost 1 base to trimming and J lost 3 bases, with 13 bases between them. The CDR3 is made up of 15 amino acids. Germline CDR1 is SGHAT and CDR2 is FQNNGV. Written as DNA, the CDR3 is TGTGCCAGCAGCTTAGTCCCAGGGTCCAGCTACGAGCAGTACTTC. It encodes CASSLVPGSSYEQYF.

The chain uses TRBV2 and TRBJ2-3; D is undetermined. Trimming stripped 6 bases from V and 2 bases from J, with 6 bases between. The length of the CDR3 is 12 residues. The germline gives CDR1 SNHLY, CDR2 FYNNEI. The CDR3 is CASRRVTDTQYF. The CDR3 DNA sequence: TGTGCCAGCAGAAGGGTCACAGATACGCAGTATTTT.

The chain couples TRBV14 to TRBJ1-6, with TRBD1 matching 8 bases. Germline assignment: CDR1 SGHDN and CDR2 FVKESK. V shed 7 bases, J shed 6 bases, and the junction held 2 bases outside the gene matches. This CDR3 spans 13 amino acids. The CDR3 sequence: CASNTGGNSPLHF. The DNA for the CDR3 is TGTGCCAGCAACACAGGGGGTAATTCACCCCTCCACTTT.

CDR3 nucleotides: TGTGCCAGCAGTGAATTAAGGTCTCAGGCCTCACCCCTCCACTTT. Translating it yields CASSELRSQASPLHF. J is TRBJ1-6 and V is TRBV6-1; D gene unclear. This CDR3 has 15 amino acids. V was cut by 2 bases and J by 10 bases, with 15 bases left in between. Germline V gene lookup returns CDR1 MNHNS and CDR2 SASEGT.

This chain links TRBV11-2 with TRBJ1-5; D uncertain. The CDR3 spans 13 residues. Trimming took 1 base from V and 7 from J, leaving 8 bases between them. Per the germline V gene, CDR1 is SGHAT and CDR2 is FQNNGV. DNA for the CDR3: TGTGCCAGCAGCTTAGGGGTGGAACAGCCCCAGCATTTT. This sequence encodes CASSLGVEQPQHF.

The rearrangement joins TRBV28 to TRBJ1-4; D not resolved. Trimming took off 7 bases at V and 8 bases at J, with 11 bases between the two ends. Germline V lookup: CDR1 MDHEN, CDR2 SYDVKM. The CDR3 consists of 12 residues. The CDR3 loop is CASKRAEEKLFF. CDR3 nucleotide sequence: TGTGCCAGCAAGAGGGCAGAGGAAAAACTGTTTTTT.

This chain connects TRBV7-9 to TRBJ2-5; TRBD2 matches 10 bases. Germline V gives CDR1 SEHNR, CDR2 FQNEAQ (reference sequence). V was pared by 3 bases and J by 4 bases, with 8 bases of the junction left unmatched. The CDR3 runs to 16 residues. DNA of the CDR3: TGTGCCAGCAGCTTGGCCGGGGTAGCGGGGGGAGAGACCCAGTACTTC. Translated, it gives CASSLAGVAGGETQYF. The variable domain in full, completed from reference TRBV7-9 and TRBJ2-5, reads DTGVSQNPRHKITKRGQNVTFRCDPISEHNRLYWYRQTLGQGPEFLTYFQNEAQLEKSRLLSDRFSAERPKGSFSTLEIQRTEQGDSAMYLCASSLAGVAGGETQYFGPGTRLLVL.